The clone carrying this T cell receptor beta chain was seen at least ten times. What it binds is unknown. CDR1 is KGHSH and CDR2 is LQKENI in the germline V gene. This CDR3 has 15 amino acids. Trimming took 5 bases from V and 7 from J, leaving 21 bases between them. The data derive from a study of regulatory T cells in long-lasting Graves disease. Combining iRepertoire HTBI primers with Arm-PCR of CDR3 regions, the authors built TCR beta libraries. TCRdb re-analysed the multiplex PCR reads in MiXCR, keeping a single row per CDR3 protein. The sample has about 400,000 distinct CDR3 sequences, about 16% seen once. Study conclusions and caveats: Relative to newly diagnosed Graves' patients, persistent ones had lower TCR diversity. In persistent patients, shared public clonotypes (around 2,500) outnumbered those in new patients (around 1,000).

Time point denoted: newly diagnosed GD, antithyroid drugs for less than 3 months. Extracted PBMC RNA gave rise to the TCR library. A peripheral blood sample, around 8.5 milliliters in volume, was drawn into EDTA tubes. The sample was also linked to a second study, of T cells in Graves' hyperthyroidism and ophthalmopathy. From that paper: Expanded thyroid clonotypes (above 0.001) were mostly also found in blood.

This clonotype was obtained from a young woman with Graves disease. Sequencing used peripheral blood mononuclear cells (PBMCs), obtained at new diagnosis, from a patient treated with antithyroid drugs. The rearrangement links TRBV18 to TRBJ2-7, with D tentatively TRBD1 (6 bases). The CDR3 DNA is TGTGCCAGCTCATCCCTTGACAGGCCCCCTGGAGAGCAGTACTTC. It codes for CASSSLDRPPGEQYF.